Sequencing of this T cell receptor beta chain was carried out in a study of CD8+CD57+ T cells in acquired aplastic anemia. General study findings and limits: Shared by patients and controls, nearly 30 CD8+ CDR3s were abundant in patients. Patients versus controls showed no significant CD8+ Simpson's diversity difference.

In regard to this clonotype: As yet, its antigen is unknown.

From germline, CDR1 is SQVTM and CDR2 ANQGSEA. The CDR3 totals 13 residues. V was clipped by 4 bases and J by 0 bases; unmatched bases: 1. Template material for TCR beta VDJ and CDR3 profiling consisted of genomic DNA. In TCRdb, the reads were re-called with MiXCR into one record per CDR3 protein. The repertoire holds around 250,000 distinct CDR3 sequences, with roughly three fifths as singletons. This TCR came from a human donor with severe aplastic anemia or a healthy control (not recorded which). The rearrangement uses TRBV29-1 and TRBJ1-1; TRBD1 aligns across 8 bases. Sequencing was performed on sorted CD4+, CD8+, or CD8+CD57+ T cells (not recorded which) from PBMCs. CDR3 bases: TGCAGCGTTGGGACAGGGCTGAACACTGAAGCTTTCTTT. The encoded protein is CSVGTGLNTEAFF.